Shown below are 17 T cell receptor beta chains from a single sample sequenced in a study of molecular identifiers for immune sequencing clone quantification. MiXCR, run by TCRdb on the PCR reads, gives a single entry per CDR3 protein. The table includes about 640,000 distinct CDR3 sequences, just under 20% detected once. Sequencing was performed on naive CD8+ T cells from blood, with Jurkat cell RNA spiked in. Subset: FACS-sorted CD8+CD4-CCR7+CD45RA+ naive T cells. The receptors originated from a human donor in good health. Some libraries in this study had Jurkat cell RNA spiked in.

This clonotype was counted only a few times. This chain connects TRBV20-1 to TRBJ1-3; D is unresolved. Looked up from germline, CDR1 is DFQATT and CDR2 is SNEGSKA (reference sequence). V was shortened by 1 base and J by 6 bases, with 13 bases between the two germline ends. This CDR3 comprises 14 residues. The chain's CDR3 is CSARVIGVVNTIYF. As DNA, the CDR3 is TGCAGTGCTAGAGTCATTGGGGTGGTAAACACCATATATTTT.

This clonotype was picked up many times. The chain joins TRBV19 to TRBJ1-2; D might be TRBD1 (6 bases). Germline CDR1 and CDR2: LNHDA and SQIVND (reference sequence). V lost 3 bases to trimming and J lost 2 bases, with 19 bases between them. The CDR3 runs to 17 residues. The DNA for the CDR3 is TGTGCCAGTAGTATTTGGGGACAACGCCGAACGAACTATGGCTACACCTTC. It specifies CASSIWGQRRTNYGYTF.

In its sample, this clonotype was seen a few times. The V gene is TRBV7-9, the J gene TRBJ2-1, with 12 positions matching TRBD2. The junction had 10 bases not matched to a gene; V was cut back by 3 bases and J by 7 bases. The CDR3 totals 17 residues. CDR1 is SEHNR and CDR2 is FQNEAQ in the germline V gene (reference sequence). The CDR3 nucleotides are TGTGCCAGCAGCTTCCCTAGCGGGGGGGCCTCAAATAATGAGCAGTTCTTC. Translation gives CASSFPSGGASNNEQFF.

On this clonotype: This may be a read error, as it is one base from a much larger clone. The CDR3 spells CASSLEDGEGDTQYF. The CDR3 bases are TGTGCCAGCAGCTTGGAGGACGGGGAGGGAGATACGCAGTATTTT. This chain uses TRBV5-3 with TRBJ2-3, with 7 bases matching TRBD2. TRBV5-3 is labeled an ORF, and its function is uncertain. The length of the CDR3 is 15 residues.

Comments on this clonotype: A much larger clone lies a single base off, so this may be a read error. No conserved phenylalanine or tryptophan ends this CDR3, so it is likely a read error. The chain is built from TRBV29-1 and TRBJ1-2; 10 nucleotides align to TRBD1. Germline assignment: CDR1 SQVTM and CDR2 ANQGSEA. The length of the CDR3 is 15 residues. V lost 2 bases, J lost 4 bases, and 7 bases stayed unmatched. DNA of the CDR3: TGCAGCGTTGAACCCTGGGGACAGGGGCTCTATGGCTACACCCTC. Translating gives CSVEPWGQGLYGYTL.

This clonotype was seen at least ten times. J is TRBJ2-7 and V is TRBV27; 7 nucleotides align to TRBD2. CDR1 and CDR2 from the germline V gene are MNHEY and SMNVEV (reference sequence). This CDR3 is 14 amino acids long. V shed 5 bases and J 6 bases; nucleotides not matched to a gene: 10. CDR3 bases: TGTGCCAGCAGTATGCTAGCGGCAGCAGGCGAGCAGTACTTC. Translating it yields CASSMLAAAGEQYF.

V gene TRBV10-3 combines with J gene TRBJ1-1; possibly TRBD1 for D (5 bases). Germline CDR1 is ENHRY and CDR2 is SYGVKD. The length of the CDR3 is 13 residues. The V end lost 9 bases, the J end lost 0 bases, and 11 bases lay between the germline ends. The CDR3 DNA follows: TGTGCCATTAAGACAGCAGTGAACACTGAAGCTTTCTTT. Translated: CAIKTAVNTEAFF.

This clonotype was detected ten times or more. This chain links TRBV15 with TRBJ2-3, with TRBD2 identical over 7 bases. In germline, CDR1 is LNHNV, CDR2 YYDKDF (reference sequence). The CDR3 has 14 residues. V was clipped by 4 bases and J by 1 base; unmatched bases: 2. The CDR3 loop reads CATSIGLGTDTQYF. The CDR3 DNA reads TGTGCCACCAGCATAGGACTAGGCACAGATACGCAGTATTTT.

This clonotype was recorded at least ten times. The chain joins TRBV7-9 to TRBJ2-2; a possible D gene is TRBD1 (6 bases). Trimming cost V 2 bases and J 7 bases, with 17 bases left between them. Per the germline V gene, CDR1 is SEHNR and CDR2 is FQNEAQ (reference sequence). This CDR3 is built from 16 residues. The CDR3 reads CASSLPGQPGDGELFF. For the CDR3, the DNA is TGTGCCAGCAGCTTACCCGGACAGCCCGGCGACGGGGAGCTGTTTTTT.

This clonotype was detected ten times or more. Here the CDR3 reads CASSPATDYEQYF. For the CDR3, the DNA is TGCGCCAGCAGCCCCGCTACAGACTACGAGCAGTACTTC. The chain couples TRBV4-3 to TRBJ2-7; D not resolved. V was clipped by 4 bases and J by 3 bases, with 10 bases between them. This CDR3 region has 13 residues. Germline assignment: CDR1 LGHNA and CDR2 YSLEER.

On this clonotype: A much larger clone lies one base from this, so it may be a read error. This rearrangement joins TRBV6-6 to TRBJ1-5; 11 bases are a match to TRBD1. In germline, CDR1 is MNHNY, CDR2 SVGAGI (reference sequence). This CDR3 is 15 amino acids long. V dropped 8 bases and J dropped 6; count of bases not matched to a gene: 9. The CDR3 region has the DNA TGTGCCAGCGGTGGTGGGACAGGGGGTGCTCAGCCCCAGCATTTT. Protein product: CASGGGTGGAQPQHF.

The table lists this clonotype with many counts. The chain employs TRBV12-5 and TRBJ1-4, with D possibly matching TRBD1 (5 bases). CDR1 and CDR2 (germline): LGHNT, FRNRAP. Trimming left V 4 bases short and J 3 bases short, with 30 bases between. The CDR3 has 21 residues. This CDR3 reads CASGSSMVQDWDENPNEKLFF. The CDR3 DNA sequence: TGTGCTAGTGGTTCGTCCATGGTCCAAGATTGGGACGAAAACCCTAATGAAAAACTGTTTTTT.

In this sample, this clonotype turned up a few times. CDR3: CASSQARSGSSYNEQFF. CDR3 in DNA: TGCGCCAGCAGCCAAGCCCGGAGCGGGAGCTCCTACAATGAGCAGTTCTTC. The V call is TRBV4-3, the J call TRBJ2-1, with 8 bases aligning to TRBD2. After removal of 1 base from V and 0 bases from J, the junction contained 5 bases not matched to a gene. CDR1 and CDR2 from the germline V gene are LGHNA and YSLEER. The CDR3 consists of 17 residues.

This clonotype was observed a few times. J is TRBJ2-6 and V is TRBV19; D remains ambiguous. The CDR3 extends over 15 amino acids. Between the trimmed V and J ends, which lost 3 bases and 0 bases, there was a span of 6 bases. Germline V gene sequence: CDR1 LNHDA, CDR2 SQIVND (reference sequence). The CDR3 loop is CASSMWGSGANVLTF. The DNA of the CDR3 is TGTGCCAGTAGTATGTGGGGCTCTGGGGCCAACGTCCTGACTTTC.

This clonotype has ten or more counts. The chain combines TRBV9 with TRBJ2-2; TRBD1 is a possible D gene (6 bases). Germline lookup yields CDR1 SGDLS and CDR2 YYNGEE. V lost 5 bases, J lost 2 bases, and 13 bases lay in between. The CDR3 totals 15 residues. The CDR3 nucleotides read TGTGCCAGCAGTGCTAGGGGGTTCAACACCGGGGAGCTGTTTTTT. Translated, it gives CASSARGFNTGELFF.

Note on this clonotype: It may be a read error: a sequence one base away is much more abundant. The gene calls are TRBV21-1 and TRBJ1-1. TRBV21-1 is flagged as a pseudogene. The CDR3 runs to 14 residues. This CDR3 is CASSSPRRGTEASF. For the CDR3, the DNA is TGTGCCAGCAGCTCACCGAGGAGGGGCACTGAAGCTTCCTTT.

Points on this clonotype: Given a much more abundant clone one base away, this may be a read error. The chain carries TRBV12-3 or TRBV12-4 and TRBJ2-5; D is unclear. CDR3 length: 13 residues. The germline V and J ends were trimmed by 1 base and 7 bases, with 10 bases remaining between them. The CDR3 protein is CASSLVNSGTQYF. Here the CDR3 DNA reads TGTGCCAGCAGTTTAGTCAATTCGGGGACCCAGTACTTC.